Listed here are 14 T cell receptor beta chains from one sample, sequenced in a study of CD8 T cells in Susac syndrome. Random hexamers were used to reverse transcribe about 0.45 to 1 ug of RNA. Each CDR3 protein gets one entry after TCRdb re-called the immunoSEQ multiplex PCR reads with MiXCR. The table records 150,000 to 200,000 distinct CDR3 sequences, approximately 95% of them present only once. The sequencing input was CD4+ T cells from PBMCs. Receptors originate from a human donor with multiple sclerosis.

The chain carries TRBV4-2 and TRBJ2-7, with 8 bases lining up with TRBD2. Trimming cost V 1 base and J 6 bases; bases outside gene matches: 8. The CDR3 loop spans 15 amino acids. Germline values: CDR1 LGHNA, CDR2 YNFKEQ. The CDR3 loop is CASSQVAAGVGEQYF. The CDR3, as DNA: TGTGCCAGCAGCCAAGTAGCAGCGGGAGTGGGCGAGCAGTACTTC.

The chain links TRBV7-9 to TRBJ1-2, with D tentatively TRBD1 (5 bases). This CDR3 contains 12 residues. V was shortened by 4 bases and J by 9 bases, with 12 bases between the two germline ends. Germline V CDR1 and CDR2: SEHNR, FQNEAQ (reference sequence). The CDR3 sequence: CASSSTGYRYTF. The CDR3 nucleotides read TGTGCCAGCAGCTCTACAGGTTATCGCTACACCTTC.

The chain employs TRBV20-1 and TRBJ2-1; D ambiguous. V was trimmed by 5 bases and J by 6 bases, leaving 8 bases between them. The CDR3 has 11 amino acids. Germline CDR1 reads DFQATT; CDR2 reads SNEGSKA (reference sequence). The CDR3 here is CSAPRFNEQFF. The CDR3 DNA sequence: TGCAGTGCTCCACGGTTCAATGAGCAGTTCTTC.

The rearrangement joins TRBV1 to TRBJ1-1. TRBV1 is marked as a pseudogene. The CDR3 sequence is 16 residues long. CDR3 nucleotide sequence: TGCACCAGCAGCCCCGTTTTGGGGATCACCGACACTGAAGCTTTCTTT. It encodes CTSSPVLGITDTEAFF.

The chain is built from TRBV6-1 and TRBJ2-7; D is possibly TRBD2 (5 bases). Trimming took off 7 bases at V and 3 bases at J, with 7 bases between the two ends. The CDR3 is 11 residues long. CDR1 and CDR2 (germline): MNHNS, SASEGT. The CDR3 here is CASTGGYEQYF. CDR3 in DNA: TGTGCCAGCACCGGAGGCTACGAGCAGTACTTC.

This sequence joins TRBV6-6 and TRBJ1-1; 11 nucleotides agree with TRBD1. CDR3 length equals 14 residues. V dropped 6 bases and J dropped 5; count of bases not matched to a gene: 5. CDR1 is MNHNY, CDR2 SVGAGI, per germline (reference sequence). The CDR3 bases are TGTGCCAGCAGCTGGACAGGGGGCGAGACTGAAGCTTTCTTT. Translation gives CASSWTGGETEAFF.

V gene TRBV15 combines with J gene TRBJ1-1, with a weak D call TRBD1 (6 bases). CDR3 length: 13 residues. Per the germline V gene, CDR1 is LNHNV and CDR2 is YYDKDF (reference sequence). V was clipped by 10 bases and J by 4 bases, with 16 bases between them. The CDR3 sequence is CAILNREGTEAFF. CDR3 nucleotides: TGTGCCATACTGAACAGGGAGGGCACTGAAGCTTTCTTT.

The table lists this clonotype with a count of one. The gene calls are TRBV30 and TRBJ1-2; D gene uncertain. Trimming shortened V by 4 bases and J by 8 bases, and 20 bases separated the two germline ends. CDR3 length: 14 residues. The germline V gene encodes CDR1 GTSNPN and CDR2 SVGIG (reference sequence). The CDR3: CAWIPLLRRSGYTF. In DNA, the CDR3 is TGTGCCTGGATTCCCCTCCTTCGACGGTCCGGCTACACCTTC.

The chain combines TRBV28 with TRBJ1-5; TRBD1 might be the D (6 bases). The germline gives CDR1 MDHEN, CDR2 SYDVKM. The CDR3 loop spans 14 amino acids. V was pared by 5 bases and J by 0 bases, with 8 bases between. For the CDR3, the DNA is TGTGCCAGCAGTACGACAGGTAGCAATCAGCCCCAGCATTTT. Its translation is CASSTTGSNQPQHF.

The V and J genes are TRBV11-2 and TRBJ2-3; maybe TRBD2 (5 bases). Per the germline V gene, CDR1 is SGHAT and CDR2 is FQNNGV. This CDR3 region has 15 residues. The V and J ends lost 1 base and 11 bases respectively, with 19 bases between them. The CDR3 loop reads CASSLGTPGTHVQYF. The DNA for the CDR3 is TGTGCCAGCAGCTTAGGGACTCCGGGAACCCATGTGCAGTATTTT.

The sample holds one count of this clonotype. The V and J genes are TRBV30 and TRBJ2-1; D could derive from TRBD1 or TRBD2 (6 bases each). From germline, CDR1 is GTSNPN and CDR2 SVGIG (reference sequence). Deletions cut 5 bases from V and 3 bases from J, with 14 bases between. The CDR3 is made up of 14 amino acids. CDR3 coding DNA: TGTGCCTGGTCCCGGAGGGGGATCTACAATGAGCAGTTCTTC. As protein: CAWSRRGIYNEQFF. The variable domain in full, completed from reference TRBV30 and TRBJ2-1, reads SQTIHQWPATLVQPVGSPLSLECTVEGTSNPNLYWYRQAAGRGLQLLFYSVGIGQISSEVPQNLSASRPQDRQFILSSKKLLLSDSGFYLCAWSRRGIYNEQFFGPGTRLTVL.

The chain carries TRBV4-2 and TRBJ1-2; no clear D gene. The V end lost 5 bases, the J end lost 8 bases, and 15 bases lay between the germline ends. The CDR3 length is 13 residues. Germline V gene data show CDR1 as LGHNA and CDR2 as YNFKEQ. CDR3 nucleotides: TGTGCCAGCAGCTCGTGGACGGCGGACGGCTACACCTTC. Translation gives CASSSWTADGYTF.

This clonotype was observed once. This CDR3 reads CAISESTLGRNTEAFF. CDR3 sequence (DNA): TGTGCCATCAGTGAGTCGACTCTGGGCCGGAACACTGAAGCTTTCTTT. This chain connects TRBV10-3 to TRBJ1-1; D ambiguous. Trimming stripped 0 bases from V and 1 base from J, with 12 bases between. The CDR3 is 16 residues long. Germline CDR1 is ENHRY and CDR2 is SYGVKD.

This sequence joins TRBV6-2 or TRBV6-3 and TRBJ2-1; possible D gene TRBD2, 5 bases. CDR1 and CDR2 (germline): MNHEY, SVGEGT. Trimming removed 1 base from V and 4 bases from J, with 5 bases in between. The CDR3 contains 13 residues. CDR3 protein: CASSYLAYNEQFF. CDR3 nucleotides: TGTGCCAGCAGTTACTTAGCGTACAATGAGCAGTTCTTC.